Shown below are 17 T cell receptor beta chains from a single sample sequenced in a study of shared clonotypes between healthy human individuals. TCRdb's copy holds only in-frame clones and misses some; the assay was immunoSEQ multiplex PCR. The profile shows over a million clones, around 97% of them singletons. Specimen: naive CD4+ T cells sorted from blood. Subset here: CD45RA+ positively selected. These receptors were collected from a man aged 25-45 years in good health.

The V gene is TRBV5-5, the J gene TRBJ2-2, with 12 positions matching TRBD2. The CDR3 sequence is 16 residues long. Losses at the gene ends were 4 bases for V and 4 bases for J; bases not matched to a gene: 5. The germline V gene encodes CDR1 SGHKS and CDR2 YYEKEE (reference sequence). CDR3 in amino acids: CASSQTSGRSTGELFF. The CDR3 coding sequence is TGTGCCAGCAGCCAGACTAGCGGGAGAAGCACCGGGGAGCTGTTTTTT.

This chain uses TRBV29-1 with TRBJ1-1; the D gene is possibly TRBD1 (6 bases). The CDR3 is 12 residues long. Per the germline V gene, CDR1 is SQVTM and CDR2 is ANQGSEA. V dropped 7 bases and J dropped 1 base, with 10 bases sitting between them. The CDR3 nucleotides are TGCAGCGCCTCACAGGGGAACACTGAAGCTTTCTTT. This sequence encodes CSASQGNTEAFF.

The V and J genes are TRBV6-1 and TRBJ2-4; D is unresolved. The CDR3 runs to 12 residues. The V and J ends lost 3 bases and 3 bases respectively, with 3 bases between them. In germline, CDR1 is MNHNS, CDR2 SASEGT. The CDR3 sequence: CASSDLKNIQYF. CDR3 DNA: TGTGCCAGCAGTGACCTCAAAAACATTCAGTACTTC.

The chain has TRBV19 and TRBJ1-1; 7 bases match TRBD1. CDR1 and CDR2 from the germline V gene are LNHDA and SQIVND (reference sequence). The CDR3 runs to 12 residues. The junction had 4 bases not matched to a gene; V was cut back by 9 bases and J by 3 bases. CDR3 nucleotides: TGTGCCAGGACAGGGAGGTACACTGAAGCTTTCTTT. Its translation: CARTGRYTEAFF.

This chain links TRBV28 with TRBJ2-7; D is perhaps TRBD1 (6 bases). Germline CDR1 is MDHEN and CDR2 is SYDVKM. The CDR3 consists of 14 residues. V lost 3 bases and J 3 bases, leaving 12 bases between the germline ends. The CDR3 spells CASSFPRDNYEQYF. The CDR3 DNA sequence: TGTGCCAGCAGTTTTCCCCGGGACAACTACGAGCAGTACTTC.

As for this clone: At one end the junction does not follow the germline gene, possibly because of a read error. The chain employs TRBV20-1 and TRBJ2-7; D unclear. The germline V gene encodes CDR1 DFQATT and CDR2 SNEGSKA (reference sequence). The CDR3 runs to 11 residues. CDR3 residues: CSARDRPGASF. The DNA for the CDR3 is TGCAGTGCTAGAGATCGTCCTGGAGCATCCTTC.

The CDR3 DNA follows: TGTGCCAGCAAGGGGGGGACAGGTGGTACCGGGGAGCTGTTTTTT. It yields the protein CASKGGTGGTGELFF. The chain recombines TRBV28 with TRBJ2-2; perhaps TRBD1 as D (8 bases). Trimming took off 7 bases at V and 5 bases at J, with 17 bases between the two ends. CDR3 length: 15 amino acids. CDR1 is MDHEN and CDR2 is SYDVKM in the germline V gene.

The chain joins TRBV19 to TRBJ2-1, with D unresolved. V lost 2 bases to trimming and J lost 4 bases, with 6 bases between them. The CDR3 covers 13 residues. CDR1 and CDR2 (germline): LNHDA, SQIVND (reference sequence). CDR3 in amino acids: CASSIKSYNEQFF. Here the CDR3 DNA reads TGTGCCAGTAGTATAAAGTCATACAATGAGCAGTTCTTC.

The rearrangement joins TRBV28 to TRBJ2-2; 7 positions match TRBD1. Germline CDR1 and CDR2: MDHEN and SYDVKM. V shed 6 bases and J 6 bases; nucleotides not matched to a gene: 10. CDR3 length: 15 residues. CDR3 region: CASRIRGLYAGELFF. The CDR3 DNA reads as TGTGCCAGCAGGATAAGGGGGCTTTATGCCGGGGAGCTGTTTTTT.

The chain uses TRBV19 and TRBJ1-2; the match to TRBD1 covers 7 bases. The CDR3 has 15 residues. After removal of 5 bases from V and 5 bases from J, the junction contained 11 bases not matched to a gene. Germline V gene data show CDR1 as LNHDA and CDR2 as SQIVND (reference sequence). CDR3 in DNA: TGTGCCAGTAGTGAACGCGCCAACAGGGGTTATGGCTACACCTTC. Its translation is CASSERANRGYGYTF.

The CDR3 nucleotides are TGTGCCAGCAGCGGGGGACCGGGACAGGGTAACGCAGAGCAGTACTTC. Its translation: CASSGGPGQGNAEQYF. The chain uses TRBV5-4 and TRBJ2-7; 9 positions agree with TRBD1. V was clipped by 4 bases and J by 7 bases; unmatched bases: 15. CDR1 and CDR2 from the germline V gene are SGHNT and YYREEE (reference sequence). The CDR3 extends over 16 amino acids.

The CDR3 region has the DNA TGCAGTGCTACTCGGACAGGTGGGCAGTTCTTC. Its protein product is CSATRTGGQFF. The chain recombines TRBV20-1 with TRBJ2-1; TRBD1 matches 7 bases. CDR1 and CDR2 (germline): DFQATT, SNEGSKA (reference sequence). The J segment lost 12 bases and the V segment lost 4 bases, leaving 6 bases of the junction unmatched. There are 11 residues in the CDR3.

The genes are TRBV5-1 and TRBJ2-5; 9 bases align to TRBD2. Germline CDR1 reads SGHRS; CDR2 reads YFSETQ. J gave up 5 bases and V 2 bases, and 10 bases lay outside the gene matches. This CDR3 contains 16 residues. The CDR3 protein is CASSLSGGRAGETQYF. CDR3 sequence (DNA): TGCGCCAGCAGCTTAAGCGGGGGGCGCGCGGGGGAGACCCAGTACTTC.

V gene TRBV7-9 combines with J gene TRBJ2-4; D may be TRBD2 (5 bases). The V gene lost 5 bases and the J gene lost 8 bases, with 16 bases spanning the gap. CDR3 length: 14 amino acids. Germline lookup yields CDR1 SEHNR and CDR2 FQNEAQ (reference sequence). CDR3 DNA sequence: TGTGCCAGCAGCCTCGCGGGTAGAGGATACATTCAGTACTTC. It encodes CASSLAGRGYIQYF.

The chain has TRBV7-8 and TRBJ2-2, with 7 nucleotides matching TRBD2. Germline V lookup: CDR1 SGHVS, CDR2 FQNEAQ. Trimming at V came to 5 bases and at J to 6 bases, leaving 0 bases not matched to a gene. The CDR3 runs 12 residues. CDR3 protein: CASSRGAGELFF. DNA of the CDR3: TGTGCCAGCAGCCGGGGGGCCGGGGAGCTGTTTTTT.

The gene calls are TRBV6-5 and TRBJ2-3; perhaps TRBD2 as D (5 bases). Trimming removed 4 bases at V and 1 base at J, with 9 bases between. The CDR3 covers 14 residues. CDR1 and CDR2 (germline): MNHEY, SVGAGI. The chain's CDR3 is CASSSLRGTDTQYF. The CDR3 DNA follows: TGTGCCAGCAGTTCTTTGAGGGGCACAGATACGCAGTATTTT.

This chain links TRBV7-3 with TRBJ1-1; the D gene is possibly TRBD1 (6 bases). Germline-derived CDR1 and CDR2 are SGHTA and FQGTGA. Trimming left V 5 bases short and J 0 bases short, with 16 bases between. CDR3 length equals 16 residues. The DNA for the CDR3 is TGTGCCAGCAGCCAATCCCCAGGGGTACTGAACACTGAAGCTTTCTTT. Encoded protein: CASSQSPGVLNTEAFF.